These 14 T cell receptor beta chains share one sample of origin, sequenced in a study of beta chain features in type 1 diabetes. All of the isolated RNA was reverse transcribed, so expressed TCRB transcripts were sequenced. Assay: immunoSEQ multiplex PCR; the TCRdb copy retains only in-frame clones and omits some. The table includes some 410,000 clones, 10% to 12% detected once. Sequenced: naive CD4+ T cells from blood. The receptors here all came from a woman younger than 35 in good health.

The V gene is TRBV11-1, the J gene TRBJ1-5; D is ambiguous. This CDR3 comprises 13 residues. The V and J ends lost 4 bases and 10 bases respectively, with 14 bases between them. Per germline, CDR1 SGHAT and CDR2 FQDESV (reference sequence). This CDR3 reads CASSSSGLSPQHF. Here the CDR3 DNA reads TGTGCCAGCAGCTCCAGCGGACTGTCCCCCCAGCATTTT.

This clone showed up just a few times. This sequence joins TRBV7-9 and TRBJ1-1; D gene uncertain. With 5 bases removed from V and 8 bases from J, the gap between germline ends came to 9 bases. Germline CDR1 is SEHNR and CDR2 is FQNEAQ (reference sequence). The CDR3 has 11 amino acids. The CDR3 region has the DNA TGTGCCAGCAGCCGGCGCCCAGAAGCTTTCTTT. It specifies CASSRRPEAFF.

This clone was detected only a few times. The chain recombines TRBV2 with TRBJ1-1; TRBD1 agrees at 12 bases. This CDR3 has 16 residues. Looked up from germline, CDR1 is SNHLY and CDR2 is FYNNEI. V was clipped by 0 bases and J by 5 bases; unmatched bases: 4. The CDR3 region has the DNA TGTGCCAGCAGTGAAGCTGGGACAGGGGGCTGGACTGAAGCTTTCTTT. The encoded protein is CASSEAGTGGWTEAFF.

The chain links TRBV9 to TRBJ1-2; 7 nucleotides align to TRBD1. Looked up from germline, CDR1 is SGDLS and CDR2 is YYNGEE. V shed 4 bases and J 7 bases; nucleotides not matched to a gene: 10. The CDR3 covers 14 residues. CDR3 protein: CASSPPGRGLGYTF. As DNA, the CDR3 is TGTGCCAGCAGCCCCCCGGGAAGGGGGCTTGGCTACACCTTC.

The chain joins TRBV7-9 to TRBJ1-2, with D unclear. The CDR3 extends over 15 amino acids. Trimming pared 4 bases from V and 6 bases from J, leaving 18 bases between. The germline V gene has CDR1 SEHNR and CDR2 FQNEAQ (reference sequence). CDR3 in DNA: TGTGCCAGCAGCTCCAGAGGGTGGCAGTCTCATGGCTACACCTTC. Its translation: CASSSRGWQSHGYTF.

The CDR3 DNA sequence: TGTGCCAGCAGTGGACAGGGAACAGATACGCAGTATTTT. Protein: CASSGQGTDTQYF. The rearrangement uses TRBV6-5 and TRBJ2-3; 8 bases fit TRBD1. CDR3 length: 13 residues. The ends lost 5 bases at V and 3 bases at J; junction bases unmatched: 1. Looked up from germline, CDR1 is MNHEY and CDR2 is SVGAGI.

The V call is TRBV28, the J call TRBJ2-3; TRBD1 matches 7 bases. V trimming: 4 bases; J trimming: 1 base; junction bases outside the gene matches: 5. Per germline, CDR1 MDHEN and CDR2 SYDVKM. The CDR3 runs to 15 residues. The CDR3 reads CASSSPTGGTDTQYF. CDR3 in DNA: TGTGCCAGCAGTTCCCCCACAGGGGGCACAGATACGCAGTATTTT.

The V and J genes are TRBV19 and TRBJ2-5, with 9 positions matching TRBD1. The CDR3 extends over 13 amino acids. J gave up 5 bases and V 6 bases, and 4 bases lay outside the gene matches. Germline CDR1 is LNHDA and CDR2 is SQIVND (reference sequence). CDR3 sequence: CASRDRGTETQYF. CDR3 DNA sequence: TGTGCCAGTAGGGACAGGGGCACGGAGACCCAGTACTTC.

There are a few counts of this clone. V gene TRBV5-1 combines with J gene TRBJ1-1, with D unclear. V lost 4 bases, J lost 1 base, and 8 bases lay in between. The CDR3 spans 13 residues. CDR1 and CDR2 (germline): SGHRS, YFSETQ. CDR3 nucleotides: TGCGCCAGCAGCCGACTGGCGAACACTGAAGCTTTCTTT. It is translated as CASSRLANTEAFF.

This clone was picked up a small number of times. The V and J genes are TRBV5-6 and TRBJ2-7, with TRBD1 matching over 7 bases. The CDR3 is made up of 14 amino acids. Trimming removed 4 bases from V and 5 bases from J; junction bases left unmatched: 9. CDR1 and CDR2 (germline): SGHDT, YYEEEE. The CDR3 is CASSRSDRVDEQYV. CDR3 nucleotide sequence: TGTGCCAGCAGCCGATCAGACAGGGTGGACGAGCAGTACGTC.

This clone was seen more than once but under ten times. The chain couples TRBV4-3 to TRBJ2-2; D is perhaps TRBD2 (5 bases). The CDR3 is made up of 15 amino acids. The germline CDR1 and CDR2 sequences are LGHNA and YSLEER. Trimming stripped 4 bases from V and 0 bases from J, with 9 bases between. The CDR3 sequence: CASSPGLTNTGELFF. CDR3 in DNA: TGCGCCAGCAGCCCCGGACTGACGAACACCGGGGAGCTGTTTTTT.

This clone was seen a few times. V usage is TRBV9 and J usage is TRBJ1-1, with D tentatively TRBD1 (5 bases). V lost 4 bases and J lost 3, with 16 bases in between. The germline V gene encodes CDR1 SGDLS and CDR2 YYNGEE. CDR3 length: 15 residues. CDR3 nucleotides: TGTGCCAGCAGCAACCGACAGTTGCAGGACACTGAAGCTTTCTTT. Translating it yields CASSNRQLQDTEAFF.

CDR3 loop: CASSPLAGGNNEQFF. The CDR3, as DNA: TGTGCCAGCAGCCCCCTGGCGGGGGGGAACAATGAGCAGTTCTTC. V gene TRBV5-6 combines with J gene TRBJ2-1; TRBD2 matches at 9 bases. The CDR3 spans 15 residues. With V trimmed by 4 bases and J by 5 bases, 7 bases remained unmatched. From germline, CDR1 is SGHDT and CDR2 YYEEEE.

This chain links TRBV30 with TRBJ1-3, with D hard to call. This CDR3 region has 13 residues. The germline CDR1 and CDR2 sequences are GTSNPN and SVGIG (reference sequence). Deletions cut 8 bases from V and 4 bases from J, with 15 bases between. CDR3 in amino acids: CALARGAGNTIYF. In DNA, the CDR3 is TGTGCCCTCGCCCGGGGTGCCGGAAACACCATATATTTT.